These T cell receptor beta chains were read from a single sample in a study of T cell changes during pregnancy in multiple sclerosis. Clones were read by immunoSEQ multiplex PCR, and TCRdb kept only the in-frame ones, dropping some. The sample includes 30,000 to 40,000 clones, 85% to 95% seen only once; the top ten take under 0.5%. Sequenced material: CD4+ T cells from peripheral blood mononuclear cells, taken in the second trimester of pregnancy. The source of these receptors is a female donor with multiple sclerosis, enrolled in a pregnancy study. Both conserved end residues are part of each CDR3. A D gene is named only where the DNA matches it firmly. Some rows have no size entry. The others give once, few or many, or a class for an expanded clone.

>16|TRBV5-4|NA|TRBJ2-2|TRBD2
CASSPRLAGETGELFF
TGTGCCAGCAGCCCGAGGTTAGCGGGAGAAACCGGGGAGCTGTTTTTT
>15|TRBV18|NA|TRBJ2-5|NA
CASSPLSEGRETQYF
TGTGCCAGCTCACCACTCTCCGAGGGTCGGGAGACCCAGTACTTC
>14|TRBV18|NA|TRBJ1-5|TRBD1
CASSPSDRAQPQHF
TGTGCCAGCTCACCTTCGGACAGGGCCCAGCCCCAGCATTTT
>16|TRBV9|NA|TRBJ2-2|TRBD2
CASSRGGRATTGELFF
TGTGCCAGCAGCCGGGGGGGGCGGGCCACTACCGGGGAGCTGTTTTTT
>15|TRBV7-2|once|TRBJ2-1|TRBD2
CASSTLAGGHNEQFF
TGTGCCAGCAGCACACTAGCGGGGGGGCACAATGAGCAGTTCTTC
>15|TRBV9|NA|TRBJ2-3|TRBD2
CASSASGSSTDTQYF
TGTGCCAGCAGCGCTAGCGGTTCTAGCACAGATACGCAGTATTTT
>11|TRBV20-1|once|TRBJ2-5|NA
CSAAVQETQYF
TGCAGTGCTGCGGTCCAAGAGACCCAGTACTTC
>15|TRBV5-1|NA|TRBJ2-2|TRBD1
CASSFIGQETGELFF
TGCGCCAGCAGCTTTATAGGACAGGAAACCGGGGAGCTGTTTTTT
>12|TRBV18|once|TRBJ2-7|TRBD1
CASSGQGYEQYF
TGTGCCAGCTCAGGACAGGGCTACGAGCAGTACTTC
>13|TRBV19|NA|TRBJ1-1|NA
CASSIDRGTEAFF
TGTGCCAGTAGTATAGATCGCGGCACTGAAGCTTTCTTT
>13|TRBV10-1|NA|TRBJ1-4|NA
CASSDRLNEKLFF
TGCGCCAGCAGTGACAGACTCAATGAAAAACTGTTTTTT
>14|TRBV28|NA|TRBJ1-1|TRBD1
CASRSGQVNTEAFF
TGTGCCAGCAGGTCGGGACAGGTGAACACTGAAGCTTTCTTT
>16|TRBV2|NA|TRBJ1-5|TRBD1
CASRMGQGGSNQPQHF
TGTGCCAGCAGAATGGGACAGGGTGGAAGCAATCAGCCCCAGCATTTT
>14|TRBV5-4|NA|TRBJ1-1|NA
CASRPTGRNTEAFF
TGTGCCAGCAGGCCGACAGGCCGGAACACTGAAGCTTTCTTT
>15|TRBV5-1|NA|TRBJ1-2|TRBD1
CASSLQQGGSYGYTF
TGCGCCAGCAGCTTGCAGCAGGGGGGTAGCTATGGCTACACCTTC
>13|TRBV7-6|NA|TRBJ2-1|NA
CASSTRFSNEQFF
TGTGCCAGCAGCACTCGTTTTTCGAATGAGCAGTTCTTC
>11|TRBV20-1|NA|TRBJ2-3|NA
CSANLRDTQYF
TGCAGTGCTAACTTACGGGATACGCAGTATTTT
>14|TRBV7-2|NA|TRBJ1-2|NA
CASSPGPGSGGYTF
TGTGCCAGCAGCCCGGGTCCGGGGTCGGGTGGCTACACCTTC
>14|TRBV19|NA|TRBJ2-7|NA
CASSMIAGIYEQYF
TGTGCCAGTAGTATGATTGCGGGGATCTACGAGCAGTACTTC
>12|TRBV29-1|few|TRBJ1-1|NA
CSVAQTNTEAFF
TGCAGCGTTGCACAGACGAACACTGAAGCTTTCTTT
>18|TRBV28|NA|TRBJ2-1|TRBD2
CASSLRRMTGGEYNEQFF
TGTGCCAGCAGTTTACGTCGGATGACGGGAGGGGAATACAATGAGCAGTTCTTC
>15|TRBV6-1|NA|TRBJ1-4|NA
CASSETPATNEKLFF
TGTGCCAGCAGTGAAACGCCAGCAACTAATGAAAAACTGTTTTTT
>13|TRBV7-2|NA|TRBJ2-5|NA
CASSPTYGETQYF
TGTGCCAGCAGCCCCACGTACGGGGAGACCCAGTACTTC
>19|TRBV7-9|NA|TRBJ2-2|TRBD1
CASSPSRLSTGKNTGELFF
TGTGCCAGCAGCCCATCAAGACTCTCGACAGGGAAGAACACCGGGGAGCTGTTTTTT
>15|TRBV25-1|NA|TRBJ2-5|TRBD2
CASGLAGGNQETQYF
TGTGCCAGTGGCTTAGCGGGAGGGAACCAAGAGACCCAGTACTTC
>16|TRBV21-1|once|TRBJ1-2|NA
CASSKWEGVREDGYTF
TGTGCCAGCAGCAAATGGGAGGGGGTCAGGGAGGATGGCTACACCTTC
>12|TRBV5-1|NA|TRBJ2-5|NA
CASSADQETQYF
TGCGCCAGCTCTGCGGACCAAGAGACCCAGTACTTC